Shown below are 12 T cell receptor beta chains from a single sample sequenced in a study of cytomegalovirus exposure and HLA in healthy donors. Repertoires were generated with immunoSEQ multiplex PCR, while TCRdb's copy carries only in-frame clones and drops some. The repertoire holds about 240,000 clones, with 86% as singletons. Material: PBMCs. The source of these receptors is a woman under 40 in good health and CMV-seropositive.

This rearrangement joins TRBV7-2 to TRBJ2-5, with a possible D match to TRBD2 (7 bases). The CDR3 consists of 13 residues. Per germline, CDR1 SGHTA and CDR2 FQGNSA. Trimming shortened V by 5 bases and J by 4 bases, and 11 bases separated the two germline ends. CDR3 in amino acids: CASSLRGGETQYF. DNA for the CDR3: TGTGCCAGCAGCCTAAGGGGGGGAGAGACCCAGTACTTC.

The chain couples TRBV2 to TRBJ2-7; 14 bases align to TRBD2. Germline CDR1 and CDR2: SNHLY and FYNNEI. V trimming: 6 bases; J trimming: 3 bases; junction bases outside the gene matches: 1. The CDR3 totals 14 residues. CDR3 amino acids: CASSGLAGGYEQYF. CDR3 coding DNA: TGTGCCAGCAGCGGACTAGCGGGAGGCTACGAGCAGTACTTC.

The rearrangement links TRBV28 to TRBJ1-4, with 7 bases fitting TRBD1. J lost 6 bases, V lost 3 bases, and 7 bases had no gene match. Germline V gene data show CDR1 as MDHEN and CDR2 as SYDVKM. The CDR3 length is 15 residues. CDR3: CASSFPRQGDEKLFF. CDR3 nucleotide sequence: TGTGCCAGCAGTTTTCCCCGTCAGGGGGATGAAAAACTGTTTTTT.

V and J are TRBV4-1 and TRBJ1-1; 9 nucleotides line up with TRBD1. J gave up 8 bases and V 5 bases, and 6 bases lay outside the gene matches. CDR3 length: 13 amino acids. Germline V gene lookup returns CDR1 MGHRA and CDR2 YSYEKL. The CDR3 sequence: CASSYNRGQEAFF. CDR3 nucleotides: TGCGCCAGCAGCTATAACAGGGGGCAGGAAGCTTTCTTT.

The J gene is TRBJ2-2, the V gene TRBV6-6; D gene ambiguous. The length of the CDR3 is 12 residues. Trimming left V 7 bases short and J 6 bases short, with 9 bases between. The germline gives CDR1 MNHNY, CDR2 SVGAGI (reference sequence). CDR3 residues: CASMTNPGELFF. In nucleotides, the CDR3 is TGTGCCAGCATGACAAACCCCGGGGAGCTGTTTTTT.

This chain links TRBV28 with TRBJ2-5; the match to TRBD1 covers 7 bases. Germline loops: CDR1 MDHEN, CDR2 SYDVKM. CDR3 length: 16 residues. V trimming: 5 bases; J trimming: 7 bases; junction bases outside the gene matches: 16. The CDR3: CASSQPTGTAVGTQYF. The CDR3, as DNA: TGTGCCAGCAGTCAACCCACGGGGACAGCCGTGGGGACCCAGTACTTC.

The J gene is TRBJ2-1, the V gene TRBV9; TRBD1 matches at 11 bases. After removal of 3 bases from V and 7 bases from J, the junction contained 3 bases not matched to a gene. CDR3 length: 14 amino acids. Per germline, CDR1 SGDLS and CDR2 YYNGEE. The CDR3 DNA is TGTGCCAGCAGCGCGGGACAGGGGGTAAATGAGCAGTTCTTC. Translating gives CASSAGQGVNEQFF.

The genes are TRBV7-9 and TRBJ1-5, with 7 bases identical to TRBD1. V shed 0 bases and J 5 bases; nucleotides not matched to a gene: 4. The germline V gene encodes CDR1 SEHNR and CDR2 FQNEAQ (reference sequence). This CDR3 comprises 15 residues. The CDR3 reads CASSLAGGLDQPQHF. DNA for the CDR3: TGTGCCAGCAGCTTAGCAGGGGGCCTGGATCAGCCCCAGCATTTT.

The J gene is TRBJ2-7, the V gene TRBV5-1; 7 bases map to TRBD2. The V gene's germline CDR1 is SGHRS and CDR2 YFSETQ. CDR3 length: 12 amino acids. V trimming: 0 bases; J trimming: 12 bases; junction bases outside the gene matches: 6. For the CDR3, the DNA is TGCGCCAGCAGCTTGGAGACGGGAGGAGTGTACTTC. Translated, it gives CASSLETGGVYF.

The chain is built from TRBV19 and TRBJ2-3; 8 bases are shared with TRBD2. Germline trimming cut 5 bases from V and 1 base from J; bases unmatched to any gene: 8. The CDR3 runs 16 residues. The germline gives CDR1 LNHDA, CDR2 SQIVND (reference sequence). CDR3 DNA: TGTGCCAGTAGTCCGGGCCGGGAGGGTGGCACAGATACGCAGTATTTT. Its translation: CASSPGREGGTDTQYF.

This chain links TRBV6-5 with TRBJ2-1, with D uncertain. The CDR3 covers 15 residues. Germline lookup yields CDR1 MNHEY and CDR2 SVGAGI. V was pared by 5 bases and J by 0 bases, with 11 bases between. Written as DNA, the CDR3 is TGTGCCAGCAGTCCAGGAATCGACTCCTACAATGAGCAGTTCTTC. This translates into CASSPGIDSYNEQFF.

This chain uses TRBV19 with TRBJ2-1; D not resolved. V was pared by 3 bases and J by 0 bases, with 9 bases between. Germline V gene sequence: CDR1 LNHDA, CDR2 SQIVND (reference sequence). The CDR3 length is 15 residues. For the CDR3, the DNA is TGTGCCAGTAGTATTATGACTTTCTCCTACAATGAGCAGTTCTTC. Translating it yields CASSIMTFSYNEQFF.